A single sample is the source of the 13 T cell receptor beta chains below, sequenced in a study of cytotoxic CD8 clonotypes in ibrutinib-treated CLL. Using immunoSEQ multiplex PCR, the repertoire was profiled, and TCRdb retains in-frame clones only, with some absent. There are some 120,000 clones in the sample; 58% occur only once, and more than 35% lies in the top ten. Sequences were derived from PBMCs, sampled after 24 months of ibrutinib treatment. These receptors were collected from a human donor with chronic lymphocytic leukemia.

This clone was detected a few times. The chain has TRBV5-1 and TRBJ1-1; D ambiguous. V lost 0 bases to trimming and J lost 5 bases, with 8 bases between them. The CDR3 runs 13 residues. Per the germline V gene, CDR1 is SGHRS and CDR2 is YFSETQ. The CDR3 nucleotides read TGCGCCAGCAGCTTGGATGGGGTTACTGAAGCTTTCTTT. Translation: CASSLDGVTEAFF.

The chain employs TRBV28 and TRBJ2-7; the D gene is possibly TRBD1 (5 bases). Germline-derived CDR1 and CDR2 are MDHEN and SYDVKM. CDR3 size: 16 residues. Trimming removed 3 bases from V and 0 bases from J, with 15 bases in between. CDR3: CASSFSQALTSYEQYF. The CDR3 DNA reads TGTGCCAGCAGTTTCTCACAGGCGCTAACCTCCTACGAGCAGTACTTC. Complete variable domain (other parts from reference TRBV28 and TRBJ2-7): DVKVTQSSRYLVKRTGEKVFLECVQDMDHENMFWYRQDPGLGLRLIYFSYDVKMKEKGDIPEGYSVSREKKERFSLILESASTNQTSMYLCASSFSQALTSYEQYFGPGTRLTVT.

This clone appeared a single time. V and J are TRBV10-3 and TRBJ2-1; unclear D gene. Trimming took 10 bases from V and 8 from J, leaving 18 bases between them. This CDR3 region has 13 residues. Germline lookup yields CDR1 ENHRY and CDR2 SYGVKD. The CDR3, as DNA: TGTGCCAGCAGATTCCCCTCGGGCGATGAGCAGTTCTTC. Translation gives CASRFPSGDEQFF.

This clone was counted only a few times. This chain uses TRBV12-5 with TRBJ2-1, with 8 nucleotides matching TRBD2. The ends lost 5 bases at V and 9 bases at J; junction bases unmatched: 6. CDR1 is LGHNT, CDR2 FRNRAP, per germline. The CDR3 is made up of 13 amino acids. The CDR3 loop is CASGPGGPSEQFF. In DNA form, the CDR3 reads TGTGCTAGTGGTCCGGGGGGGCCGAGTGAGCAGTTCTTC.

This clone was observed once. Written as DNA, the CDR3 is TGTGCCACCAGCAGAGAGAAGGGGGCCTACGAGCAGTACTTC. Translation gives CATSREKGAYEQYF. The chain employs TRBV15 and TRBJ2-7, with D tentatively TRBD1 (6 bases). This CDR3 contains 14 residues. Trimming removed 0 bases at V and 2 bases at J, with 8 bases between. Germline V gene lookup returns CDR1 LNHNV and CDR2 YYDKDF (reference sequence).

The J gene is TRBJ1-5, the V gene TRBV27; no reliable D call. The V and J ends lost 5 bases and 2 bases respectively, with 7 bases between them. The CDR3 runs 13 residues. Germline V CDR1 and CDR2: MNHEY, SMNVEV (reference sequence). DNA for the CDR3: TGTGCCAGCAGTCCCAACGGCAATCAGCCCCAGCATTTT. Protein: CASSPNGNQPQHF.

The CDR3 DNA sequence: TGTGCCAGCAGTGGGAACAGGGGTTATGGCTACACCTTC. Translated, it gives CASSGNRGYGYTF. The V call is TRBV6-5, the J call TRBJ1-2; 7 bases fit TRBD1. With 5 bases clipped from V and 5 bases from J, the junction kept 5 bases outside the gene matches. The CDR3 runs 13 residues. CDR1 and CDR2 from the germline V gene are MNHEY and SVGAGI.

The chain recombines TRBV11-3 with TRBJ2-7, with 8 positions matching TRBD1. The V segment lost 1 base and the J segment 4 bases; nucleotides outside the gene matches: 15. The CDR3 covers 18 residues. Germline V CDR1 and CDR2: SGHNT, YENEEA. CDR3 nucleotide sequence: TGTGCCAGCAGCTTAGGGCAGGATGGGCAGGGGGCCGCATACGAGCAGTACTTC. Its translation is CASSLGQDGQGAAYEQYF. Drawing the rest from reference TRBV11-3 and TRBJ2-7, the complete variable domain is EAGVVQSPRYKIIEKKQPVAFWCNPISGHNTLYWYLQNLGQGPELLIRYENEEAVDDSQLPKDRFSAERLKGVDSTLKIQPAELGDSAVYLCASSLGQDGQGAAYEQYFGPGTRLTVT.

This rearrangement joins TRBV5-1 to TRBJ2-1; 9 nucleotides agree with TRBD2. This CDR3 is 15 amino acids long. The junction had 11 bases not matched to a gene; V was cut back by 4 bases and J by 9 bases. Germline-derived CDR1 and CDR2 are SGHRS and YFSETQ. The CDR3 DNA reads TGCGCCAGCAGCCCCGAGGGGCGGGGGGGCTTTGAGCAGTTCTTC. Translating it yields CASSPEGRGGFEQFF. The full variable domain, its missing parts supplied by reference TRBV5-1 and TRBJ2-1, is KAGVTQTPRYLIKTRGQQVTLSCSPISGHRSVSWYQQTPGQGLQFLFEYFSETQRNKGNFPGRFSGRQFSNSRSEMNVSTLELGDSALYLCASSPEGRGGFEQFFGPGTRLTVL.

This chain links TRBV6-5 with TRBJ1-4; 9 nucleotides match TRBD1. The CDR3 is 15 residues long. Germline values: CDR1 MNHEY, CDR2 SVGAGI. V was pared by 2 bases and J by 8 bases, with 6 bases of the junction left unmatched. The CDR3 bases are TGTGCCAGCAGTTACGGGACAGGGAGTTACGAAAAACTGTTTTTT. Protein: CASSYGTGSYEKLFF.

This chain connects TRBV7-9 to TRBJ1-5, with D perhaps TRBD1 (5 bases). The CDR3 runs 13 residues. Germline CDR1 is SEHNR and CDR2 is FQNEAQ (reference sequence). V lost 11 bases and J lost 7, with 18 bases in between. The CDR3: CACWSGAGQPQHF. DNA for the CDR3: TGTGCCTGCTGGTCCGGGGCGGGACAGCCCCAGCATTTT.

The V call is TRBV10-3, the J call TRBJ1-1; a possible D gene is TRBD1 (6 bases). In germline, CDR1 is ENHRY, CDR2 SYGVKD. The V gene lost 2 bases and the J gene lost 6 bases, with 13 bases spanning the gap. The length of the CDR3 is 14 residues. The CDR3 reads CAISESGGGAEAFF. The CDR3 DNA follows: TGTGCCATCAGTGAGAGTGGGGGCGGCGCTGAAGCTTTCTTT.

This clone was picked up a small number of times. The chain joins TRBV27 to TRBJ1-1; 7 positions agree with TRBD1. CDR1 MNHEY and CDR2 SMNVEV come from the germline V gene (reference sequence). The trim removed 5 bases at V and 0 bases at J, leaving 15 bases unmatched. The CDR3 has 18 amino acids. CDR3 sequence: CASSATGFLTFMNTEAFF. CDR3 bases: TGTGCCAGCAGTGCGACAGGGTTTCTTACCTTTATGAACACTGAAGCTTTCTTT.